What follows is one T cell receptor (beta chain) and its context. The antigen remains unidentified. The data originate from a study of T-cell memory formation after mild COVID-19. The germline CDR1 and CDR2 sequences are SGHRS and YFSETQ. CDR3 length: 15 residues. V was pared by 2 bases and J by 4 bases, with 15 bases between. Regarding the study as a whole: Shrinking CD4+ clones resided mostly in CM and EM, and CD8+ ones in EMRA.

One entry per CDR3 protein results from TCRdb running MiXCR on the 5' RACE reads. This sample carries approximately 340,000 distinct CDR3 sequences, roughly 15% of them seen once, and the ten largest clones take approximately 20%. The sample comprised PBMCs or a T cell subset sorted from them (not recorded which). This clonotype was sampled from a man between 18 and 35 years old who had mild COVID-19 (a few samples of this study predate the infection). Cell type and time point are not known. The chain has TRBV5-1 and TRBJ2-5; D possibly corresponds to TRBD1 (6 bases). CDR3 in amino acids: CASSFLRGGGETQYF. The CDR3 nucleotides are TGCGCCAGCAGCTTCCTCAGGGGTGGTGGAGAGACCCAGTACTTC.